What follows are 18 T cell receptor beta chains derived from one specimen sequenced in a study of blood T cell repertoires in COVID-19. Libraries were prepared by immunoSEQ multiplex PCR; TCRdb keeps only in-frame clonotypes and omits some of them. Seen here are approximately 210,000 clones, about 90% observed once, and the top ten hold roughly 0.78%. The sequenced material came from peripheral blood. These receptors all come from a woman in her 70s with acute or convalescent COVID-19.

The chain employs TRBV14 and TRBJ2-7; 9 bases line up with TRBD2. From germline, CDR1 is SGHDN and CDR2 FVKESK. The J segment lost 1 base and the V segment lost 3 bases, leaving 7 bases of the junction unmatched. The CDR3 contains 16 residues. As DNA, the CDR3 is TGTGCCAGCAGCCAGAATAGCGGGAGAGGTTCCTACGAGCAGTACTTC. It codes for CASSQNSGRGSYEQYF.

This clone was seen more than once but under ten times. V is TRBV5-4 and J is TRBJ1-6, with TRBD1 matching over 9 bases. There are 16 residues in the CDR3. The V segment lost 0 bases and the J segment 4 bases; nucleotides outside the gene matches: 2. CDR1 is SGHNT and CDR2 is YYREEE in the germline V gene (reference sequence). CDR3 nucleotides: TGTGCCAGCAGCTTGGAGGACAGGGGATATAATTCACCCCTCCACTTT. Its translation is CASSLEDRGYNSPLHF. Based on the CDR3 plus reference TRBV5-4 and TRBJ1-6, the full variable domain is ETGVTQSPTHLIKTRGQQVTLRCSSQSGHNTVSWYQQALGQGPQFIFQYYREEENGRGNFPPRFSGLQFPNYSSELNVNALELDDSALYLCASSLEDRGYNSPLHFGNGTRLTVT.

V usage is TRBV10-3 and J usage is TRBJ2-1; no firm D call. This CDR3 has 14 residues. Trimming took off 6 bases at V and 7 bases at J, with 16 bases between the two ends. The germline V gene has CDR1 ENHRY and CDR2 SYGVKD. The DNA of the CDR3 is TGTGCCATCAGCGGCGGCAATGACGTGAATGAGCAGTTCTTC. This encodes CAISGGNDVNEQFF.

The CDR3 spells CASSLRTGGYISPLHF. DNA for the CDR3: TGTGCCAGCAGTTTAAGGACAGGGGGCTACATTTCACCCCTCCACTTT. The chain combines TRBV27 with TRBJ1-6, with 11 nucleotides matching TRBD1. Germline V gives CDR1 MNHEY, CDR2 SMNVEV (reference sequence). V gave up 2 bases and J gave up 9 bases; unmatched junction bases: 6. This CDR3 spans 16 amino acids.

The rearrangement uses TRBV9 and TRBJ2-6; TRBD1 is a possible D gene (6 bases). Germline V gene lookup returns CDR1 SGDLS and CDR2 YYNGEE. This CDR3 contains 17 residues. The V gene lost 2 bases and the J gene lost 2 bases, with 14 bases spanning the gap. In DNA, the CDR3 is TGTGCCAGCAGCGTCCAGCTTGCAGGGGCTGGGGCCAACGTCCTGACTTTC. Its protein product is CASSVQLAGAGANVLTF.

With regard to this clone: Other DNA variants within this sample encode the same CDR3. This chain's CDR3 is CASSLDPGQGNTEAFF. The CDR3 nucleotides read TGCGCCAGCAGCTTGGATCCGGGACAGGGAAACACTGAAGCTTTCTTT. This sequence joins TRBV5-1 and TRBJ1-1; 9 bases line up with TRBD1. This CDR3 region has 16 residues. V lost 0 bases, J lost 2 bases, and 5 bases stayed unmatched. In germline, CDR1 is SGHRS, CDR2 YFSETQ. The variable domain in full, with the rest retrieved from reference TRBV5-1 and TRBJ1-1, is KAGVTQTPRYLIKTRGQQVTLSCSPISGHRSVSWYQQTPGQGLQFLFEYFSETQRNKGNFPGRFSGRQFSNSRSEMNVSTLELGDSALYLCASSLDPGQGNTEAFFGQGTRLTVV.

The V gene is TRBV6-5, the J gene TRBJ2-7, with D maybe TRBD1 (5 bases). Per the germline V gene, CDR1 is MNHEY and CDR2 is SVGAGI. Between the trimmed V and J ends, which lost 5 bases and 3 bases, there was a span of 17 bases. The CDR3 length is 15 residues. In DNA, the CDR3 is TGTGCCAGCAGTACCCCCAGGGCAGGTGGCTACGAGCAGTACTTC. The encoded protein is CASSTPRAGGYEQYF.

The chain couples TRBV4-2 to TRBJ2-1; TRBD2 might be the D (6 bases). CDR1 is LGHNA, CDR2 YNFKEQ, per germline. Trimming removed 1 base from V and 7 bases from J, with 14 bases in between. The CDR3 loop spans 15 amino acids. CDR3 sequence: CASSQVGGGTNEQFF. The CDR3 DNA is TGTGCCAGCAGCCAAGTGGGAGGAGGGACGAATGAGCAGTTCTTC.

V usage is TRBV18 and J usage is TRBJ2-7, with 8 positions matching TRBD2. Germline V gene lookup returns CDR1 KGHSH and CDR2 LQKENI. Losses at the gene ends were 2 bases for V and 6 bases for J; bases not matched to a gene: 0. This CDR3 has 12 amino acids. The CDR3 loop reads CASSPSGGEQYF. CDR3 nucleotide sequence: TGTGCCAGCTCACCAAGCGGGGGCGAGCAGTACTTC.

The V gene is TRBV13, the J gene TRBJ2-1; unclear D gene. Per the germline V gene, CDR1 is PRHDT and CDR2 is FYEKMQ (reference sequence). Trimming stripped 1 base from V and 6 bases from J, with 10 bases between. The CDR3 sequence is 14 residues long. DNA of the CDR3: TGTGCCAGCAGCTTAGAAGCAGGAACCAATGAGCAGTTCTTC. This gives the protein CASSLEAGTNEQFF.

Only a few counts were recorded for this clone. The chain carries TRBV6-2 or TRBV6-3 and TRBJ1-3, with TRBD1 matching 7 bases. There are 15 residues in the CDR3. V shed 2 bases, J shed 5 bases, and the junction held 6 bases outside the gene matches. Germline values: CDR1 MNHEY, CDR2 SVGEGT. The CDR3 bases are TGTGCCAGCAGTTACGCCGGGGACAGCCGAAACACCATATATTTT. Translation: CASSYAGDSRNTIYF.

This clone was observed a few times. This CDR3 is also generated by other DNA sequences in the sample. CDR3 sequence reads: CASSRTGVEQYF. CDR3 nucleotides: TGTGCCAGCAGCCGGACAGGGGTCGAGCAGTACTTC. The J gene is TRBJ2-7, the V gene TRBV7-9, with 9 bases lining up with TRBD1. The CDR3 runs to 12 residues. Germline lookup yields CDR1 SEHNR and CDR2 FQNEAQ (reference sequence). The junction had 2 bases not matched to a gene; V was cut back by 5 bases and J by 6 bases.

The chain is built from TRBV11-2 and TRBJ1-3, with TRBD1 matching 10 bases. After removal of 4 bases from V and 4 bases from J, the junction contained 4 bases not matched to a gene. The CDR3 has 15 residues. Germline CDR1 SGHAT, CDR2 FQNNGV. The CDR3 is CASSSRTGGGNTIYF. CDR3 bases: TGTGCCAGCAGCTCCCGGACAGGGGGAGGAAACACCATATATTTT.

This clone was detected only a few times. The V and J genes are TRBV5-1 and TRBJ1-4; D gene uncertain. The V gene lost 4 bases and the J gene lost 0 bases, with 4 bases spanning the gap. Germline CDR1 reads SGHRS; CDR2 reads YFSETQ. The CDR3 spans 13 residues. The CDR3 loop reads CASSTATNEKLFF. In DNA form, the CDR3 reads TGCGCCAGCAGCACAGCAACTAATGAAAAACTGTTTTTT. Combining the CDR3 with reference TRBV5-1 and TRBJ1-4 gives the whole variable domain KAGVTQTPRYLIKTRGQQVTLSCSPISGHRSVSWYQQTPGQGLQFLFEYFSETQRNKGNFPGRFSGRQFSNSRSEMNVSTLELGDSALYLCASSTATNEKLFFGSGTQLSVL.

The gene calls are TRBV6-1 and TRBJ2-4; 7 bases match TRBD1. Per germline, CDR1 MNHNS and CDR2 SASEGT. The CDR3 spans 20 residues. V lost 1 base, J lost 0 bases, and 15 bases stayed unmatched. The CDR3 spells CASSEVGGRDAKVAKNIQYF. In DNA form, the CDR3 reads TGTGCCAGCAGTGAAGTAGGGGGCCGGGACGCGAAAGTAGCCAAAAACATTCAGTACTTC.

The V gene is TRBV7-2, the J gene TRBJ1-5, with 7 bases aligning to TRBD1. From germline, CDR1 is SGHTA and CDR2 FQGNSA. J gave up 5 bases and V 6 bases, and 10 bases lay outside the gene matches. The CDR3 sequence is 15 residues long. As DNA, the CDR3 is TGTGCCAGCAGACCGAACCGGGACAGCTATCAGCCCCAGCATTTT. This codes for CASRPNRDSYQPQHF.

The gene calls are TRBV5-5 and TRBJ2-5, with 7 positions matching TRBD1. V shed 5 bases, J shed 1 base, and the junction held 5 bases outside the gene matches. This CDR3 is built from 14 residues. Germline CDR1 and CDR2: SGHKS and YYEKEE (reference sequence). Here the CDR3 reads CASRVTGPQETQYF. The DNA for the CDR3 is TGTGCCAGCAGGGTGACAGGGCCCCAAGAGACCCAGTACTTC.

The chain joins TRBV11-3 to TRBJ2-1; 7 bases are a match to TRBD1. This CDR3 contains 14 residues. CDR1 is SGHNT, CDR2 YENEEA, per germline. Trimming removed 7 bases from V and 2 bases from J; junction bases left unmatched: 5. CDR3 region: CASKTGPTYNEQFF. For the CDR3, the DNA is TGTGCCAGCAAGACAGGGCCGACCTACAATGAGCAGTTCTTC. The full variable domain, completed using reference TRBV11-3 and TRBJ2-1, is EAGVVQSPRYKIIEKKQPVAFWCNPISGHNTLYWYLQNLGQGPELLIRYENEEAVDDSQLPKDRFSAERLKGVDSTLKIQPAELGDSAVYLCASKTGPTYNEQFFGPGTRLTVL.